The 20 T cell receptor beta chains in this list originate from one sample, sequenced in a study of chemoradiotherapy in HPV16-positive cancers. The assay was immunoSEQ multiplex PCR, and TCRdb's table has in-frame clones only and misses some. The table has several thousand clones, over 70% seen once. The sample consisted of tumor tissue, taken from a patient who underwent chemoradiotherapy. Source of these receptors: a human donor with HPV-associated anogenital cancer.

V usage is TRBV5-1 and J usage is TRBJ1-2; 7 bases line up with TRBD1. J was trimmed by 4 bases and V by 3 bases; bases with no gene match: 3. The CDR3 length is 13 residues. Germline V gene data show CDR1 as SGHRS and CDR2 as YFSETQ. The CDR3 DNA reads as TGCGCCAGCAGCTACCGGGACAGCTATGGCTACACCTTC. It codes for CASSYRDSYGYTF. The complete variable domain, with remaining parts taken from reference TRBV5-1 and TRBJ1-2, reads KAGVTQTPRYLIKTRGQQVTLSCSPISGHRSVSWYQQTPGQGLQFLFEYFSETQRNKGNFPGRFSGRQFSNSRSEMNVSTLELGDSALYLCASSYRDSYGYTFGSGTRLTVV.

The chain links TRBV2 to TRBJ2-7; D not certain. Germline CDR1 reads SNHLY; CDR2 reads FYNNEI. CDR3 length: 11 amino acids. V gave up 3 bases and J gave up 3 bases, with 3 bases separating them. The CDR3 DNA is TGTGCCAGCAGTGATAACTACGAGCAGTACTTC. Protein: CASSDNYEQYF.

The chain couples TRBV5-7 to TRBJ2-2; TRBD2 matches 8 bases. TRBV5-7 is noted as an ORF with a role that remains uncertain. Unmatched junction bases numbered 0, after V lost 1 base and J lost 1 base. The CDR3 extends over 15 amino acids. This CDR3 is CASSLTSGNTGELFF. CDR3 DNA sequence: TGTGCCAGCAGCTTGACTAGCGGGAACACCGGGGAGCTGTTTTTT.

This chain uses TRBV5-6 with TRBJ1-1, with TRBD1 as a possible D gene (5 bases). This CDR3 is 13 amino acids long. Germline CDR1 SGHDT, CDR2 YYEEEE. V shed 1 base and J shed 11 bases, with 15 bases lying between them. The CDR3 bases are TGTGCCAGCAGCTTGAGGGGCGCCGATAAGGCTTTCTTT. Translation: CASSLRGADKAFF. The variable domain in full, completed from reference TRBV5-6 and TRBJ1-1, reads DAGVTQSPTHLIKTRGQQVTLRCSPKSGHDTVSWYQQALGQGPQFIFQYYEEEERQRGNFPDRFSGHQFPNYSSELNVNALLLGDSALYLCASSLRGADKAFFGQGTRLTVV.

The chain joins TRBV11-1 to TRBJ1-1; D is perhaps TRBD1 (5 bases). The germline V and J ends were trimmed by 9 bases and 3 bases, with 11 bases remaining between them. The CDR3 consists of 12 residues. The germline gives CDR1 SGHAT, CDR2 FQDESV (reference sequence). The CDR3 bases are TGTGCCAGTGGGGCAGATGACACTGAAGCTTTCTTT. Translation gives CASGADDTEAFF.

The chain carries TRBV30 and TRBJ1-5; D unresolved. The CDR3 extends over 12 amino acids. Germline V gene lookup returns CDR1 GTSNPN and CDR2 SVGIG (reference sequence). Trimming cost V 2 bases and J 9 bases, with 11 bases left between them. The CDR3, as DNA: TGTGCCTGGAGTCATCTTATGGGGCCCCAGCATTTT. The encoded protein is CAWSHLMGPQHF.

The V and J genes are TRBV11-3 and TRBJ2-4; tentatively, D is TRBD2 (6 bases). The germline V gene has CDR1 SGHNT and CDR2 YENEEA. Trimming shortened V by 5 bases and J by 3 bases, and 14 bases separated the two germline ends. This CDR3 contains 15 residues. The CDR3 loop is CASSPRAGVKNIQYF. The CDR3, as DNA: TGTGCCAGCAGCCCCCGAGCGGGCGTCAAAAACATTCAGTACTTC.

V and J are TRBV10-2 and TRBJ1-5; D gene ambiguous. CDR1 is WSHSY, CDR2 SAAADI, per germline. The V and J ends lost 6 bases and 3 bases respectively, with 21 bases between them. This CDR3 is 17 amino acids long. For the CDR3, the DNA is TGCGCCAGCAGGGAATTCTCAGGCTTGGGGATCAATCAGCCCCAGCATTTT. It encodes CASREFSGLGINQPQHF.

V usage is TRBV5-4 and J usage is TRBJ2-2; unclear D gene. The CDR3 runs to 15 residues. The V end was cut by 1 base, the J end by 1 base, with 8 bases between. Germline V gene sequence: CDR1 SGHNT, CDR2 YYREEE (reference sequence). The chain's CDR3 is CASSLSAGNTGELFF. CDR3 bases: TGTGCCAGCAGCTTGTCGGCAGGGAACACCGGGGAGCTGTTTTTT.

This clone has just one count. J is TRBJ2-3 and V is TRBV2; weak D call: TRBD1 (5 bases). The CDR3 extends over 15 amino acids. The ends were cut back, 5 bases at V and 1 base at J, with 13 bases in the middle. From germline, CDR1 is SNHLY and CDR2 FYNNEI. This CDR3 is CASSMTRVGTDTQYF. In DNA, the CDR3 is TGTGCCAGCAGTATGACCAGGGTAGGCACAGATACGCAGTATTTT.

The V and J genes are TRBV2 and TRBJ2-1; D may be TRBD1 (6 bases). The CDR3 spans 13 residues. Per germline, CDR1 SNHLY and CDR2 FYNNEI. Trimming pared 6 bases from V and 4 bases from J, leaving 10 bases between. The CDR3 sequence: CASRRTEYNEQFF. The CDR3 coding sequence is TGTGCCAGCAGGAGGACAGAATACAATGAGCAGTTCTTC.

This clone was recorded only once. The chain combines TRBV30 with TRBJ1-1, with 10 bases matching TRBD1. This CDR3 has 14 amino acids. The germline V gene has CDR1 GTSNPN and CDR2 SVGIG (reference sequence). V lost 1 base and J lost 2; bases outside the gene matches: 1. The CDR3 here is CAWSGDRGNTEAFF. CDR3 coding DNA: TGTGCCTGGAGTGGGGACAGGGGAAACACTGAAGCTTTCTTT.

This chain joins TRBV11-3 and TRBJ2-7, with D possibly TRBD2 on 5 matching bases. Germline V CDR1 and CDR2: SGHNT, YENEEA. V shed 2 bases and J shed 6 bases, with 11 bases lying between them. The CDR3 covers 13 residues. CDR3 in amino acids: CASSLLVRGEQYF. CDR3 nucleotides: TGTGCCAGCAGCTTACTAGTTCGGGGCGAGCAGTACTTC.

V is TRBV19 and J is TRBJ2-1; TRBD2 matches 8 bases. CDR1 LNHDA and CDR2 SQIVND come from the germline V gene (reference sequence). The length of the CDR3 is 15 residues. J gave up 10 bases and V 7 bases, and 15 bases lay outside the gene matches. The CDR3 sequence is CASTPHASGRSEQFF. The CDR3 nucleotides are TGTGCCAGTACCCCCCACGCTAGCGGGCGCTCGGAGCAGTTCTTC. Together with reference TRBV19 and TRBJ2-1, the CDR3 gives the full variable domain: DGGITQSPKYLFRKEGQNVTLSCEQNLNHDAMYWYRQDPGQGLRLIYYSQIVNDFQKGDIAEGYSVSREKKESFPLTVTSAQKNPTAFYLCASTPHASGRSEQFFGPGTRLTVL.

V usage is TRBV19 and J usage is TRBJ2-1, with 12 bases matching TRBD2. This CDR3 comprises 16 residues. With V trimmed by 5 bases and J by 4 bases, 6 bases remained unmatched. From germline, CDR1 is LNHDA and CDR2 SQIVND (reference sequence). In DNA form, the CDR3 reads TGTGCCAGTAGTCTCAGACTAGCGGGGGCTTACAATGAGCAGTTCTTC. It codes for CASSLRLAGAYNEQFF.

This clone has only a few counts. This sequence joins TRBV7-9 and TRBJ1-1; D uncertain. The germline CDR1 and CDR2 sequences are SEHNR and FQNEAQ (reference sequence). The CDR3 sequence is 11 residues long. V lost 6 bases to trimming and J lost 4 bases, with 6 bases between them. CDR3 nucleotides: TGTGCCAGCAGTCCAGGCACTGAAGCTTTCTTT. Protein product: CASSPGTEAFF.

Only a few counts were recorded for this clone. This sequence joins TRBV20-1 and TRBJ2-7, with D uncertain. The CDR3 spans 11 residues. V was cut by 3 bases and J by 7 bases, with 10 bases left in between. In germline, CDR1 is DFQATT, CDR2 SNEGSKA (reference sequence). The CDR3 nucleotides are TGCAGTGCTAGTTCCGCTCTGGAGCAGTACTTC. This codes for CSASSALEQYF.

The chain employs TRBV18 and TRBJ2-7; TRBD1 aligns across 7 bases. V shed 4 bases and J 3 bases; nucleotides not matched to a gene: 3. This CDR3 region has 13 residues. Per the germline V gene, CDR1 is KGHSH and CDR2 is LQKENI. CDR3 sequence: CASSQGADYEQYF. The CDR3 nucleotides are TGTGCCAGCTCACAGGGGGCGGACTACGAGCAGTACTTC.

The chain carries TRBV14 and TRBJ2-5, with TRBD1 matching 9 bases. Germline V gives CDR1 SGHDN, CDR2 FVKESK. This CDR3 is built from 17 residues. The V segment lost 1 base and the J segment 4 bases; nucleotides outside the gene matches: 10. CDR3 sequence: CASSQGDRDRARETQYF. The CDR3 DNA follows: TGTGCCAGCAGCCAAGGGGACAGGGATCGGGCCCGAGAGACCCAGTACTTC.

In its sample, this clone was seen a few times. The chain combines TRBV27 with TRBJ1-2, with D perhaps matching TRBD1 (5 bases). V lost 6 bases, J lost 8 bases, and 13 bases lay in between. Germline values: CDR1 MNHEY, CDR2 SMNVEV (reference sequence). The CDR3 extends over 12 amino acids. CDR3 protein: CASSLGGAGYTF. The CDR3 DNA reads as TGTGCCAGCAGCCTTGGGGGAGCCGGCTACACCTTC.